This TCR beta chain derives from a study of shared clonotypes between healthy human individuals. The ends were cut back, 5 bases at V and 5 bases at J, with 17 bases in the middle. Germline assignment: CDR1 SGHAT and CDR2 FQNNGV. The CDR3 spans 15 residues. Data came from immunoSEQ multiplex PCR; TCRdb stores just in-frame clones and leaves some out. The table lists around 990,000 clones, roughly 77% of them singletons. The chain has TRBV11-2 and TRBJ2-3; D unresolved. The sequence derives from a young man in good health. Some clones in this sample may be carry-over from other donors' samples. The sequenced sample consisted of memory CD4+ T cells from PBMCs. Sample subset: CD45RA-negative fraction. Here the CDR3 DNA reads TGTGCCAGCAGCCAGTATGCAGTAGGTGGAGATACGCAGTATTTT. Its protein product is CASSQYAVGGDTQYF.